This T cell receptor beta chain was sequenced during a study of shared clonotypes between healthy human individuals. Germline-derived CDR1 and CDR2 are MDHEN and SYDVKM. Trimming removed 5 bases from V and 4 bases from J; junction bases left unmatched: 6. The CDR3 contains 14 residues. Worth noting for this clone: Other DNA sequences of this sample code for an identical CDR3.

DNA at around 210 ng, around 30,000 T cell genomes, went into sorted-subset replicate PCRs. TCRdb keeps only in-frame clones here, not all; method: immunoSEQ multiplex PCR. The sample lists approximately 2,300,000 clones, 85% to 95% occurring once. Sequencing was carried out using naive CD4+ T cells from PBMCs. Indicated subset: CD45RA+ positively selected. The V and J genes are TRBV28 and TRBJ2-5; 8 bases line up with TRBD1. This receptor was taken from a man younger than 35 in good health. Some clones in this sample may be carry-over from other donors' samples. The CDR3 DNA reads as TGTGCCAGCAGTCCCGGACAGGGCTCAGAGACCCAGTACTTC. Encoded protein: CASSPGQGSETQYF. The full variable domain, rest sourced from reference TRBV28 and TRBJ2-5, is DVKVTQSSRYLVKRTGEKVFLECVQDMDHENMFWYRQDPGLGLRLIYFSYDVKMKEKGDIPEGYSVSREKKERFSLILESASTNQTSMYLCASSPGQGSETQYFGPGTRLLVL.